The rows below give T cell receptor beta chains drawn from one sample of a study of molecular identifiers for immune sequencing clone quantification. From the PCR reads, TCRdb called clonotypes with MiXCR, one entry per CDR3 protein. The sample consists of tens of thousands of distinct CDR3 sequences, approximately 23% of them appearing once. Sequenced input: naive CD8+ T cells from blood, with Jurkat cell RNA spiked in. The receptors were gathered from a human donor in good health. Some libraries in this study had Jurkat cell RNA spiked in. Both conserved end residues are part of each CDR3. A D gene is named only where the DNA matches it firmly. Size is stated for part of the rows, as once, few or many counts, or as a class when the clone is expanded.

cdr3_aa,cdr3_nt,d_call,v_call,j_call,clone_size
CASTAGFYNEQFF,TGTGCCAGTACGGCAGGTTTTTACAATGAGCAGTTCTTC,.,TRBV19,TRBJ2-1,.
CASSQTGSSTDTQYF,TGCGCCAGCAGCCAAACAGGGTCCAGCACAGATACGCAGTATTTT,.,TRBV4-1,TRBJ2-3,many
CASSIGAIQPQHF,TGTGCCAGTAGTATTGGAGCCATCCAGCCCCAGCATTTT,.,TRBV19,TRBJ1-5,many
CASSPMGTGAGYEQYF,TGCGCCAGCAGCCCAATGGGAACAGGGGCGGGCTACGAGCAGTACTTC,TRBD1,TRBV5-1,TRBJ2-7,many
CATSRAGRGGNEKLFF,TGTGCCACCAGCAGGGCCGGACGGGGGGGAAATGAAAAACTGTTTTTT,.,TRBV15,TRBJ1-4,.
CASSSLGSTARHSEQFF,TGTGCCAGCAGTTCCTTAGGAAGCACCGCTAGGCATTCGGAGCAGTTCTTC,.,TRBV12-3/TRBV12-4,TRBJ2-1,.
CASSFGGGPSYEQYF,TGTGCCAGCAGCTTCGGGGGGGGCCCCTCCTACGAGCAGTACTTC,TRBD2,TRBV11-2,TRBJ2-7,few
CASSPAAELLETQYF,TGTGCCAGCAGCCCCGCGGCGGAGTTGCTGGAGACCCAGTACTTC,.,TRBV9,TRBJ2-5,few
CAWSPPDRFYSNQPQHF,TGTGCCTGGAGTCCCCCGGACAGATTTTATAGCAATCAGCCCCAGCATTTT,.,TRBV30,TRBJ1-5,few
CASSISAGFNSPLHF,TGTGCCAGTAGTATATCGGCGGGATTCAATTCACCCCTCCACTTT,.,TRBV19,TRBJ1-6,many
CSARDVVGTTDTQYF,TGCAGTGCTAGAGATGTGGTAGGGACAACAGATACGCAGTATTTT,.,TRBV20-1,TRBJ2-3,many
CGSSWDTGDQPQHF,TGTGGCAGCAGCTGGGACACTGGAGATCAGCCCCAGCATTTT,.,TRBV11-2,TRBJ1-5,.
CASSPGASMGYEQYF,TGTGCCAGCAGCCCCGGGGCTAGTATGGGATACGAGCAGTACTTC,.,TRBV7-6,TRBJ2-7,few
CASSLGFSGADTQYF,TGTGCCAGCAGCTTAGGGTTTAGCGGAGCAGATACGCAGTATTTT,.,TRBV11-2,TRBJ2-3,few
CASSSRTTGVYGYTF,TGTGCCAGCAGTTCCCGCACCACAGGGGTATACGGCTACACCTTC,TRBD1,TRBV6-2/TRBV6-3,TRBJ1-2,.
CASSGRTGLTADTQYF,TGCGCCAGCAGCGGACGGACAGGCCTTACGGCAGATACGCAGTATTTT,TRBD1,TRBV4-1,TRBJ2-3,many
CASSISHYPGYDEQFF,TGTGCCAGTAGTATCTCCCACTACCCGGGGTACGATGAGCAGTTCTTC,.,TRBV19,TRBJ2-1,.
CASSLQGVSGFGMETQYF,TGTGCCAGCAGTTTACAGGGGGTGAGCGGATTTGGCATGGAGACCCAGTACTTC,TRBD1,TRBV27,TRBJ2-5,.
CASSLDLGRDTDTQYF,TGTGCCAGCAGTTTGGATCTCGGGCGGGACACAGATACGCAGTATTTT,.,TRBV28,TRBJ2-3,.
CASSIGAGETDTQYF,TGTGCCAGTAGTATAGGTGCTGGGGAAACAGATACGCAGTATTTT,.,TRBV19,TRBJ2-3,many
CTSSMGRGISYEQYF,TGTACCAGTAGTATGGGCAGGGGAATCTCCTACGAGCAGTACTTC,.,TRBV19,TRBJ2-7,.
CASSLSDAVAGSSWDEQFF,TGTGCCAGCAGTTTATCCGACGCAGTAGCGGGATCCTCTTGGGATGAGCAGTTCTTC,TRBD2,TRBV27,TRBJ2-1,.
CASLPPRGRAFF,TGTGCCAGCCTACCGCCCAGGGGGAGAGCTTTCTTT,TRBD1,TRBV6-6,TRBJ1-1,many
CASSYRSYGYTF,TGTGCCAGCAGTTACCGGTCCTATGGCTACACCTTC,.,TRBV6-2/TRBV6-3,TRBJ1-2,many
CASSGVGSEQFF,TGTGCCAGCAGCGGAGTGGGCTCTGAGCAGTTCTTC,.,TRBV5-4,TRBJ2-1,few
CASMLYPGSFIYGYTF,TGTGCCAGCATGTTATACCCTGGCTCCTTCATCTATGGCTACACCTTC,.,TRBV7-9,TRBJ1-2,few
CASTTSTGTGSEKLFF,TGTGCCAGCACCACATCCACCGGGACAGGGAGCGAAAAACTGTTTTTT,TRBD1,TRBV7-9,TRBJ1-4,.
CASSLQGRGTEAFF,TGTGCCAGCAGTCTACAGGGGAGGGGAACTGAAGCTTTCTTT,TRBD1,TRBV12-3/TRBV12-4,TRBJ1-1,.
CASSQEGWAVQFF,TGTGCCAGCAGCCAAGAGGGGTGGGCGGTGCAGTTCTTC,.,TRBV3-1,TRBJ2-1,.
CASSLGSSGRVLGNEQFF,TGTGCCAGCAGCTTAGGATCTAGCGGGAGAGTATTGGGGAATGAGCAGTTCTTC,TRBD2,TRBV7-9,TRBJ2-1,.
CATSDRNQETQYF,TGTGCCACCAGTGACCGGAACCAAGAGACCCAGTACTTC,.,TRBV24-1,TRBJ2-5,many